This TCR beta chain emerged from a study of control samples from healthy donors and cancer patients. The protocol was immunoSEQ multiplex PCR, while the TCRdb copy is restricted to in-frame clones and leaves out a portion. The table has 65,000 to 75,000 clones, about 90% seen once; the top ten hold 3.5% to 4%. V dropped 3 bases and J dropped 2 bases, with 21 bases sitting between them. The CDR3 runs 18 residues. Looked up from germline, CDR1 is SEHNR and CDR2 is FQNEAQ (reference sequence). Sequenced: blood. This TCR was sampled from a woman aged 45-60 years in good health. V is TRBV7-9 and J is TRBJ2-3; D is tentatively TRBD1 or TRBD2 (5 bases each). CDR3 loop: CASSLGTSERRLTDTQYF. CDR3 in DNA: TGTGCCAGCAGCTTGGGGACCTCCGAGCGGAGACTCACAGATACGCAGTATTTT.